The sequence of this TCR beta chain was determined in a study of T-cell reconstitution after alpha-beta-depleted transplantation in children. Trimming stripped 4 bases from V and 2 bases from J, with 15 bases between. The germline gives CDR1 SGHKS, CDR2 YYEKEE (reference sequence). The CDR3 sequence is 15 residues long. Unique molecular identifiers were incorporated when the TCRbeta library was constructed. TCRdb itself ran the PCR reads through MiXCR, one entry per CDR3 protein. Of some 600,000 distinct CDR3 sequences in the sample, approximately 16% were seen once. V usage is TRBV5-5 and J usage is TRBJ1-2; D not certain. The sample consisted of PBMCs from the stem cell graft donor, taken from the stem cell graft. The origin of this receptor is a human donor who donated a stem cell graft to a child with acute myeloid leukemia. This chain's CDR3 is CASSPQPAANYGYTF. CDR3 sequence (DNA): TGTGCCAGCAGCCCCCAGCCGGCAGCCAACTATGGCTACACCTTC.